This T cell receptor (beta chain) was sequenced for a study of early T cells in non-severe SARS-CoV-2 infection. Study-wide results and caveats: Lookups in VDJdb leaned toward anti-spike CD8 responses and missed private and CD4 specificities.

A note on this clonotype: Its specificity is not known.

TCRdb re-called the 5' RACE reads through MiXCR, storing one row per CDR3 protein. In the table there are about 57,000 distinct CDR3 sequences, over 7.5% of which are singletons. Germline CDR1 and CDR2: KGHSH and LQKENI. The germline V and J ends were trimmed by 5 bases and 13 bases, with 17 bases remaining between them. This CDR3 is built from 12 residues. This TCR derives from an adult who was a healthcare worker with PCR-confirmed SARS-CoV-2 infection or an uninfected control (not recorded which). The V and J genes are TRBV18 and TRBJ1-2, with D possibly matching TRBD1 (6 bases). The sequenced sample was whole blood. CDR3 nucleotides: TGTGCCAGCTCAGAAGAAACAGGGCCTCTCACCTTC. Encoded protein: CASSEETGPLTF. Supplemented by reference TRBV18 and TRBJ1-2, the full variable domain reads NAGVMQNPRHLVRRRGQEARLRCSPMKGHSHVYWYRQLPEEGLKFMVYLQKENIIDESGMPKERFSAEFPKEGPSILRIQQVVRGDSAAYFCASSEETGPLTFGSGTRLTVV.